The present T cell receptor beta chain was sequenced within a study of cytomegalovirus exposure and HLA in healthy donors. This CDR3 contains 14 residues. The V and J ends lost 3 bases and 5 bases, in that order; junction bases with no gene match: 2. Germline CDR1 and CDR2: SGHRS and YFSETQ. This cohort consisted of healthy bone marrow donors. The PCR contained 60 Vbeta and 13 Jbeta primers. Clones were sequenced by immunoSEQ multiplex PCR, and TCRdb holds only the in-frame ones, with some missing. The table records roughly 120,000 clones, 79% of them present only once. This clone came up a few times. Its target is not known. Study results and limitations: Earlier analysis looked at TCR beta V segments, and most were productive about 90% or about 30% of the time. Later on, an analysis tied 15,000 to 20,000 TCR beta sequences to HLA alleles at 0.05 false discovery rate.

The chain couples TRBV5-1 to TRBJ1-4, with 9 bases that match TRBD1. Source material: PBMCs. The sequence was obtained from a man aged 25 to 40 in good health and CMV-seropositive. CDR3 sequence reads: CASSWGTGNEKLFF. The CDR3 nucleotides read TGCGCCAGCAGCTGGGGGACAGGGAATGAAAAACTGTTTTTT.